The 11 T cell receptor beta chains reported below all come from one sample, sequenced in a study of blood T cells in healthy people across ages. The authors ran a second PCR of roughly 6 to 11 cycles using a sample-barcoded 5' primer and a J-beta primer mix. TCRdb analysed the 5' RACE reads with MiXCR anew, one entry per CDR3 protein. Of some 800,000 distinct CDR3 sequences listed, around 45% are singletons. The sample taken for sequencing was blood. The receptor source for this set is a man aged 55 to 70 in good health.

The chain uses TRBV18 and TRBJ2-4; weak D call: TRBD2 (6 bases). The end of the DNA fits TRBJ2-7 better, so the J call may be wrong. The length of the CDR3 is 13 residues. The germline CDR1 and CDR2 sequences are KGHSH and LQKENI. CDR3 coding DNA: TGTGCCAGCTCACCAAATCAGGAGGGCGAGCAGTACTTC. Translated, it gives CASSPNQEGEQYF.

CDR3 amino acids: CASSGGGKSGNQPQHF. Here the CDR3 DNA reads TGTGCCAGCAGTGGAGGGGGGAAGTCTGGCAATCAGCCCCAGCATTTT. The rearrangement links TRBV12-3 or TRBV12-4 to TRBJ1-5, with a weak D call TRBD1 (6 bases). Between the trimmed V and J ends, which lost 5 bases and 2 bases, there was a span of 16 bases. This CDR3 is built from 16 residues.

The rearrangement links TRBV20-1 to TRBJ2-2; 8 positions agree with TRBD1. Germline values: CDR1 DFQATT, CDR2 SNEGSKA (reference sequence). CDR3 size: 14 residues. V lost 6 bases and J lost 5; bases outside the gene matches: 8. The CDR3 sequence is CSAKGQVMTGELFF. CDR3 nucleotide sequence: TGCAGTGCGAAGGGACAGGTGATGACCGGGGAGCTGTTTTTT.

This clonotype occurred many times. This chain uses TRBV18 with TRBJ2-6; D is unresolved. The V end lost 1 base, the J end lost 0 bases, and 4 bases lay between the germline ends. The CDR3 contains 15 residues. Germline V gene data show CDR1 as KGHSH and CDR2 as LQKENI. CDR3: CASSPLHSGANVLTF. The DNA for the CDR3 is TGTGCCAGCTCACCACTCCACTCTGGGGCCAACGTCCTGACTTTC.

V and J are TRBV6-5 and TRBJ2-5; TRBD1 matches at 8 bases. Gene TRBJ2-7 matches the end of the DNA better, so the J call may be wrong. This CDR3 contains 15 residues. Germline V lookup: CDR1 MNHEY, CDR2 SVGAGI. CDR3 region: CASSNLRTGSYEQYF. CDR3 DNA sequence: TGTGCCAGCAGTAACCTCCGGACAGGGTCCTACGAGCAGTACTTC.

V gene TRBV3-1 combines with J gene TRBJ1-5; 7 bases line up with TRBD1. Germline V CDR1 and CDR2: LGHDT, YNNKEL (reference sequence). V trimming: 2 bases; J trimming: 1 base; junction bases outside the gene matches: 2. The CDR3 sequence is 15 residues long. In DNA form, the CDR3 reads TGTGCCAGCAGCCAAACAGGGGCGAGCAATCAGCCCCAGCATTTT. Protein product: CASSQTGASNQPQHF.

This clonotype was detected only a few times. V and J are TRBV6-6 and TRBJ2-1; no reliable D call. The CDR3 is 13 residues long. Trimming pared 8 bases from V and 5 bases from J, leaving 13 bases between. Germline CDR1 and CDR2: MNHNY and SVGAGI (reference sequence). The CDR3 DNA follows: TGTGCCAGCCGCCCCCGCGGAAACAATGAGCAGTTCTTC. Amino acid sequence: CASRPRGNNEQFF.

V and J are TRBV9 and TRBJ2-2; tentatively, D is TRBD1 (5 bases). V was trimmed by 3 bases and J by 2 bases, leaving 11 bases between them. Germline lookup yields CDR1 SGDLS and CDR2 YYNGEE. The CDR3 runs to 15 residues. Here the CDR3 DNA reads TGTGCCAGCAGCGGGGGCCGAGTTAACACCGGGGAGCTGTTTTTT. It encodes CASSGGRVNTGELFF.

The chain couples TRBV29-1 to TRBJ2-5, with TRBD1 matching over 7 bases. This CDR3 has 13 residues. Germline CDR1 SQVTM, CDR2 ANQGSEA. V was clipped by 6 bases and J by 4 bases; unmatched bases: 8. CDR3: CSVDRQGRETQYF. Here the CDR3 DNA reads TGCAGCGTAGACCGACAGGGACGAGAGACCCAGTACTTC.

This clonotype showed up just a few times. The chain couples TRBV5-1 to TRBJ2-3, with D unclear. The germline V gene encodes CDR1 SGHRS and CDR2 YFSETQ. The V end was cut by 9 bases, the J end by 0 bases, with 17 bases between. CDR3 length: 15 residues. CDR3 DNA: TGCGCCACCACCCCGAGAGGCCAGAGCACAGATACGCAGTATTTT. It codes for CATTPRGQSTDTQYF.

The CDR3 loop is CSARPREMVRSSYEQYF. The CDR3 DNA is TGCAGTGCTAGACCCCGGGAGATGGTGAGAAGCTCCTACGAGCAGTACTTC. This rearrangement joins TRBV20-1 to TRBJ2-1, with a weak D call TRBD2 (6 bases). The J call is doubtful: the DNA matches TRBJ2-7 better. Germline-derived CDR1 and CDR2 are DFQATT and SNEGSKA (reference sequence). The CDR3 has 17 amino acids.